This T cell receptor (beta chain) was recovered during a study of T cell repertoires in ileal Crohn's disease. The data were produced by immunoSEQ multiplex PCR, yet TCRdb's version contains in-frame clones alone and is incomplete. Found here are thousands of clones, roughly 78% of them singletons; the top ten hold 15% to 20%. The CDR3 loop spans 16 amino acids. From germline, CDR1 is MGHDK and CDR2 SYGVNS. V shed 3 bases and J shed 0 bases, with 12 bases lying between them. Time point reported: neoterminal ileum biopsy at postoperative endoscopy, about 6 months after surgery. The chain has TRBV25-1 and TRBJ1-5; maybe TRBD1 (5 bases). The receptor's source is an adult with Crohn's disease. Sequenced material: ileal tissue. The CDR3 DNA reads as TGTGCCAGCAGTGATCGGGGGTCAACTAGCAATCAGCCCCAGCATTTT. It encodes CASSDRGSTSNQPQHF.